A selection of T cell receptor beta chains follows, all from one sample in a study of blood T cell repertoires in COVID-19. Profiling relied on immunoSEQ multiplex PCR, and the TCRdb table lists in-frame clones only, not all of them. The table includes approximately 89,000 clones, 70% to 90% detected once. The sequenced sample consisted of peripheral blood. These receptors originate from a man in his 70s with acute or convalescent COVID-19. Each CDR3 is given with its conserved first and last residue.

CDR3aa: CASSQTSGGNTQYF; len: 14; v_gene: TRBV10-1; j_gene: TRBJ2-3
CDR3aa: CASSPSWDRDYNEQFF; len: 16; v_gene: TRBV5-1; j_gene: TRBJ2-1
CDR3aa: CASSLTGGTDTQYF; len: 14; v_gene: TRBV7-8; j_gene: TRBJ2-3
CDR3aa: CASSSTGGTDYGYTF; len: 15; v_gene: TRBV4-1; j_gene: TRBJ1-2
CDR3aa: CATSRGLRGERPDYGYTF; len: 18; v_gene: TRBV15; j_gene: TRBJ1-2
CDR3aa: CASSPRTYDTEAFF; len: 14; v_gene: TRBV2; j_gene: TRBJ1-1
CDR3aa: CASRGAQNTGELFF; len: 14; v_gene: TRBV19; j_gene: TRBJ2-2
CDR3aa: CASSPSWSGELFF; len: 13; v_gene: TRBV14; j_gene: TRBJ2-2
CDR3aa: CASSLSQGGGTEAFF; len: 15; v_gene: TRBV27; j_gene: TRBJ1-1
CDR3aa: CASSMGTGNYGYTF; len: 14; v_gene: TRBV19; j_gene: TRBJ1-2
CDR3aa: CASSYTGTGHGYTF; len: 14; v_gene: TRBV6-5; j_gene: TRBJ1-2
CDR3aa: CASSPRGPYEQYF; len: 13; v_gene: TRBV7-9; j_gene: TRBJ2-7
CDR3aa: CASSQNLPYNEQFF; len: 14; v_gene: TRBV3-1/TRBV3-2; j_gene: TRBJ2-1
CDR3aa: CAWSVAQNTEAFF; len: 13; v_gene: TRBV30; j_gene: TRBJ1-1
CDR3aa: CASSTRGRGTEAFF; len: 14; v_gene: TRBV27; j_gene: TRBJ1-1
CDR3aa: CASSLAGGRGTEAFF; len: 15; v_gene: TRBV5-1; j_gene: TRBJ1-1
CDR3aa: CASSLKAGGTDTQYF; len: 15; v_gene: TRBV7-9; j_gene: TRBJ2-3
CDR3aa: CASSSRTGGYYGYTF; len: 15; v_gene: TRBV7-8; j_gene: TRBJ1-2
CDR3aa: CASSFIERVLYEQYF; len: 15; v_gene: TRBV5-4; j_gene: TRBJ2-7
CDR3aa: CASSYGGLGRDTQYF; len: 15; v_gene: TRBV6-2/TRBV6-3; j_gene: TRBJ2-3
CDR3aa: CASSRGQGAVKLFF; len: 14; v_gene: TRBV7-9; j_gene: TRBJ1-4
CDR3aa: CASSATTGGRGKELHYEQYF; len: 20; v_gene: TRBV28; j_gene: TRBJ2-7
CDR3aa: CASSPYQRGGTDTQYF; len: 16; v_gene: TRBV5-1; j_gene: TRBJ2-3
CDR3aa: CSAGGADTQYF; len: 11; v_gene: TRBV20-1; j_gene: TRBJ2-3
CDR3aa: CASSLETSGGIGELFF; len: 16; v_gene: TRBV5-1; j_gene: TRBJ2-2
CDR3aa: CAISELMSSAQYF; len: 13; v_gene: TRBV10-3; j_gene: TRBJ2-3
CDR3aa: CASSIIQGAYQPQHF; len: 15; v_gene: TRBV19; j_gene: TRBJ1-5
CDR3aa: CASSLVSSGGRPGELFF; len: 17; v_gene: TRBV11-2; j_gene: TRBJ2-2
CDR3aa: CASSKRDRLSQGDTEAFF; len: 18; v_gene: TRBV19; j_gene: TRBJ1-1
CDR3aa: CATVTGVYEQYF; len: 12; v_gene: TRBV28; j_gene: TRBJ2-7
CDR3aa: CASSMAAGSYNEQFF; len: 15; v_gene: TRBV19; j_gene: TRBJ2-1
CDR3aa: CASSPGTVPTGELFF; len: 15; v_gene: TRBV5-4; j_gene: TRBJ2-2
CDR3aa: CSVRTGLSNQPQHF; len: 14; v_gene: TRBV29-1; j_gene: TRBJ1-5
CDR3aa: CASSYSGLAEETQYF; len: 15; v_gene: TRBV6-5; j_gene: TRBJ2-5
CDR3aa: CASSWTGAPYGYTF; len: 14; v_gene: TRBV27; j_gene: TRBJ1-2
CDR3aa: CASRQTHTGGAEQFF; len: 15; v_gene: TRBV6-6; j_gene: TRBJ2-1
CDR3aa: CAITPDRNNYGYTF; len: 14; v_gene: TRBV10-3; j_gene: TRBJ1-2
CDR3aa: CASSSGRGEETQYF; len: 14; v_gene: TRBV4-1; j_gene: TRBJ2-5
CDR3aa: CASSWGDARGYTF; len: 13; v_gene: TRBV5-1; j_gene: TRBJ1-2
CDR3aa: CASSYGGLSQETQYF; len: 15; v_gene: TRBV6-5; j_gene: TRBJ2-5
CDR3aa: CASSLGGVTADTQYF; len: 15; v_gene: TRBV5-5; j_gene: TRBJ2-3
CDR3aa: CASSQGQGILQETQYF; len: 16; v_gene: TRBV14; j_gene: TRBJ2-5
CDR3aa: CASSLLYNEQFF; len: 12; v_gene: TRBV28; j_gene: TRBJ2-1
CDR3aa: CASSSLYGYTF; len: 11; v_gene: TRBV5-6; j_gene: TRBJ1-2
CDR3aa: CASSQLRTGRITNEKLFF; len: 18; v_gene: TRBV23-1; j_gene: TRBJ1-4
CDR3aa: CASSRDIYTEAFF; len: 13; v_gene: TRBV28; j_gene: TRBJ1-1
CDR3aa: CASRSTFPDRGQNEKLFF; len: 18; v_gene: TRBV27; j_gene: TRBJ1-4
CDR3aa: CASTNQGQGLGRNQPQHF; len: 18; v_gene: TRBV19; j_gene: TRBJ1-5
CDR3aa: CASSYLQAYEQYF; len: 13; v_gene: TRBV6-2/TRBV6-3; j_gene: TRBJ2-7
CDR3aa: CASSLVAGGTDTQYF; len: 15; v_gene: TRBV5-4; j_gene: TRBJ2-3